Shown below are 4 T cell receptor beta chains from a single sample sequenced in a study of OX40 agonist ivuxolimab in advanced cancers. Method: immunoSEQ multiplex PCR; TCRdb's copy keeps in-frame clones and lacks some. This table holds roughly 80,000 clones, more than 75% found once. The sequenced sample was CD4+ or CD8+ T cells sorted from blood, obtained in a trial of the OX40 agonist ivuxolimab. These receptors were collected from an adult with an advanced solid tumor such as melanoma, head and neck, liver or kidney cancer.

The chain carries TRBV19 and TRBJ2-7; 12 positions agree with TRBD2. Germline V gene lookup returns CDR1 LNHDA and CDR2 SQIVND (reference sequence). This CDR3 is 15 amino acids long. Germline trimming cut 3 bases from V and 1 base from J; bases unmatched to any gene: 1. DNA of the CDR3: TGTGCCAGTAGTATCGGGACTAGCGGGTCCTACGAGCAGTACTTC. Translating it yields CASSIGTSGSYEQYF.

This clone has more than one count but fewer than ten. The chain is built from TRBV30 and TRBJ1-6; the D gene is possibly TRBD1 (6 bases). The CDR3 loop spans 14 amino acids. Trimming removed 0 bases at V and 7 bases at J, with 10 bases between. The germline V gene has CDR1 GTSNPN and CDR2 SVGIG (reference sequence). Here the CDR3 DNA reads TGTGCCTGGAGTGTATCCAGGGGAAATTCACCCCTCCACTTT. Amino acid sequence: CAWSVSRGNSPLHF. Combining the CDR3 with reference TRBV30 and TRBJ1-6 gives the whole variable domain SQTIHQWPATLVQPVGSPLSLECTVEGTSNPNLYWYRQAAGRGLQLLFYSVGIGQISSEVPQNLSASRPQDRQFILSSKKLLLSDSGFYLCAWSVSRGNSPLHFGNGTRLTVT.

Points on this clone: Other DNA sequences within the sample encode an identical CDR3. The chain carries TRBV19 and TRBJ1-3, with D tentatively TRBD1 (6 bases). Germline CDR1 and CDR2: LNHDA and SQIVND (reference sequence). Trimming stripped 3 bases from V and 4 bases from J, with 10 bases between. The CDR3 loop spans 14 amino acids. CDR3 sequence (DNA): TGTGCCAGTAGTATTGGGACAACGGGAAACACCATATATTTT. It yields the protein CASSIGTTGNTIYF.

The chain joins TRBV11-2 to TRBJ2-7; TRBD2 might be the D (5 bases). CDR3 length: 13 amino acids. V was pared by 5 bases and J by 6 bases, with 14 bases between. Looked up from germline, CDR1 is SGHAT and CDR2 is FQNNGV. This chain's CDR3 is CASSPLGRGEQYF. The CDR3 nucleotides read TGTGCCAGCAGCCCACTGGGCCGGGGCGAGCAGTACTTC.